These 25 T cell receptor beta chains were sequenced from one sample in a study of CD8 T cells in Susac syndrome. After extraction with the RNeasy kit, roughly 0.5 to 1 ug of the RNA was reverse transcribed using random hexamers. MiXCR, applied by TCRdb to the immunoSEQ multiplex PCR reads, yields one record per CDR3 protein. The sample consists of 150,000 or so distinct CDR3 sequences, about 95% of them appearing once. What was sequenced was CD4+ T cells from PBMCs. Receptors originate from a human donor in good health.

The J gene is TRBJ2-3, the V gene TRBV11-1, with D hard to call. This CDR3 is 13 amino acids long. The V end lost 5 bases, the J end lost 6 bases, and 12 bases lay between the germline ends. CDR1 and CDR2 from the germline V gene are SGHAT and FQDESV (reference sequence). This CDR3 is CASSPNSLDTQYF. CDR3 nucleotide sequence: TGTGCCAGCAGCCCTAATTCACTGGATACGCAGTATTTT. Combining the CDR3 with reference TRBV11-1 and TRBJ2-3 gives the whole variable domain EAEVAQSPRYKITEKSQAVAFWCDPISGHATLYWYRQILGQGPELLVQFQDESVVDDSQLPKDRFSAERLKGVDSTLKIQPAELGDSAMYLCASSPNSLDTQYFGPGTRLTVL.

The chain recombines TRBV6-2 or TRBV6-3 with TRBJ1-2; tentative D call: TRBD1 (6 bases). Germline CDR1 and CDR2: MNHEY and SVGEGT. The CDR3 totals 10 residues. V dropped 6 bases and J dropped 8 bases, with 7 bases sitting between them. In DNA, the CDR3 is TGTGCCAGCAGGGGGGGCGGCTACACCTTC. Encoded protein: CASRGGGYTF.

The chain couples TRBV13 to TRBJ2-1; D remains unclear. Per germline, CDR1 PRHDT and CDR2 FYEKMQ (reference sequence). Trimming took off 8 bases at V and 5 bases at J, with 16 bases between the two ends. This CDR3 spans 14 amino acids. CDR3 region: CASLRANLHNEQFF. The DNA of the CDR3 is TGTGCCAGCCTCCGAGCCAACCTACACAATGAGCAGTTCTTC.

This sequence joins TRBV7-2 and TRBJ2-3, with TRBD2 as a possible D gene (6 bases). V lost 0 bases to trimming and J lost 5 bases, with 15 bases between them. This CDR3 is built from 16 residues. Germline V lookup: CDR1 SGHTA, CDR2 FQGNSA. In nucleotides, the CDR3 is TGTGCCAGCAGCTTAGCGCTGCGGGACTTGAAAGATACGCAGTATTTT. It is translated as CASSLALRDLKDTQYF.

This chain links TRBV29-1 with TRBJ2-2, with D perhaps TRBD1 or TRBD2 (5 bases each). Per the germline V gene, CDR1 is SQVTM and CDR2 is ANQGSEA. CDR3 size: 14 residues. DNA for the CDR3: TGCAGAGTCGCTGTGGGGGTTCCCACCGGGGAGCTGTTTTTT. This encodes CRVAVGVPTGELFF.

CDR3 residues: CASSQDPSGGAFLGDTQYF. In DNA, the CDR3 is TGCGCCAGCAGCCAAGACCCCAGCGGGGGGGCCTTTCTGGGGGATACGCAGTATTTT. The rearrangement joins TRBV4-1 to TRBJ2-3; TRBD2 matches 10 bases. Per the germline V gene, CDR1 is MGHRA and CDR2 is YSYEKL. CDR3 length equals 19 residues. With 0 bases clipped from V and 6 bases from J, the junction kept 15 bases outside the gene matches.

V and J are TRBV7-3 and TRBJ2-3; D might be TRBD1 (6 bases). The germline V and J ends were trimmed by 4 bases and 3 bases, with 8 bases remaining between them. CDR1 is SGHTA and CDR2 is FQGTGA in the germline V gene. The length of the CDR3 is 13 residues. CDR3 DNA sequence: TGTGCCAGCAGCTCGGGGACAACAGATACGCAGTATTTT. Its translation: CASSSGTTDTQYF.

The V gene is TRBV7-9, the J gene TRBJ1-1; 8 nucleotides agree with TRBD1. This CDR3 is 14 amino acids long. The V segment lost 5 bases and the J segment 5 bases; nucleotides outside the gene matches: 7. Germline values: CDR1 SEHNR, CDR2 FQNEAQ (reference sequence). The CDR3 DNA sequence: TGTGCCAGCAGCCGCGACAGGGGACGAACTGAAGCTTTCTTT. Amino acid sequence: CASSRDRGRTEAFF.

The chain joins TRBV30 to TRBJ1-1, with D possibly matching TRBD1 (6 bases). Trimming shortened V by 2 bases and J by 2 bases, and 9 bases separated the two germline ends. CDR3 length equals 13 residues. Germline-derived CDR1 and CDR2 are GTSNPN and SVGIG (reference sequence). As DNA, the CDR3 is TGTGCCTGGAGTCCGGACAGTAACACTGAAGCTTTCTTT. It encodes CAWSPDSNTEAFF.

This chain links TRBV24-1 with TRBJ2-1; 13 bases match TRBD2. Germline CDR1 KGHDR, CDR2 SFDVKD. Unmatched junction bases numbered 4, after V lost 6 bases and J lost 3 bases. The CDR3 has 16 amino acids. Here the CDR3 DNA reads TGTGCCACCAGTCCCCGGACTAGCGGGGGCTACAATGAGCAGTTCTTC. This encodes CATSPRTSGGYNEQFF.

The V gene is TRBV4-3, the J gene TRBJ1-5; D is ambiguous. Germline V gives CDR1 LGHNA, CDR2 YSLEER. The length of the CDR3 is 14 residues. V lost 3 bases and J lost 7, with 13 bases in between. The CDR3 bases are TGCGCCAGCAGCCATGAAATCCGAGGGCAGCCCCAGCATTTT. It specifies CASSHEIRGQPQHF.

V is TRBV30 and J is TRBJ1-2; tentatively, D is TRBD1 (6 bases). V was cut by 1 base and J by 4 bases, with 13 bases left in between. The V gene's germline CDR1 is GTSNPN and CDR2 SVGIG (reference sequence). The CDR3 runs 14 residues. CDR3 sequence reads: CAWSAFRGGYGYTF. The CDR3 region has the DNA TGTGCCTGGAGTGCCTTCAGGGGTGGCTATGGCTACACCTTC.

This clonotype was seen a single time. V and J are TRBV9 and TRBJ1-6; no definite D call. Germline V CDR1 and CDR2: SGDLS, YYNGEE. Trimming removed 6 bases at V and 0 bases at J, with 13 bases between. The CDR3 is 16 amino acids. This CDR3 reads CASTLSDSSYNSPLHF. CDR3 nucleotide sequence: TGTGCCAGCACCCTTTCCGATAGCTCCTATAATTCACCCCTCCACTTT.

The chain combines TRBV3-1 with TRBJ2-5; a possible D gene is TRBD1 (6 bases). Trimming took off 5 bases at V and 2 bases at J, with 12 bases between the two ends. Germline CDR1 LGHDT, CDR2 YNNKEL (reference sequence). The length of the CDR3 is 14 residues. In DNA, the CDR3 is TGTGCCAGCAGCTTCGGACAGATTCAAGAGACCCAGTACTTC. Its protein product is CASSFGQIQETQYF.

V is TRBV11-1 and J is TRBJ2-6; D is unclear. The V and J ends lost 5 bases and 0 bases respectively, with 8 bases between them. The CDR3 contains 15 residues. Germline V gives CDR1 SGHAT, CDR2 FQDESV (reference sequence). In nucleotides, the CDR3 is TGTGCCAGCAGCGGACCAGGCTCTGGGGCCAACGTCCTGACTTTC. This gives the protein CASSGPGSGANVLTF.

CDR3 bases: TGTGCCAGCAGTCCACCGGGGACAGGAGCTCAAGAGACCCAGTACTTC. It yields the protein CASSPPGTGAQETQYF. The chain has TRBV27 and TRBJ2-5, with 8 positions matching TRBD1. The CDR3 runs to 16 residues. Germline loops: CDR1 MNHEY, CDR2 SMNVEV (reference sequence). The V segment lost 5 bases and the J segment 2 bases; nucleotides outside the gene matches: 10.

V gene TRBV6-6 combines with J gene TRBJ2-1; 9 nucleotides line up with TRBD2. Germline-derived CDR1 and CDR2 are MNHNY and SVGAGI (reference sequence). The CDR3 has 13 residues. The V gene end was trimmed by 7 bases and the J gene end by 8 bases; junction bases not matched to a gene: 6. CDR3 sequence: CASTHRTSDEQFF. CDR3 bases: TGTGCCAGCACTCACCGGACTAGCGATGAGCAGTTCTTC.

DNA for the CDR3: TGTGCCTGGAGTGTTTCGGGGATTACGGGCTACACCTTC. Its protein product is CAWSVSGITGYTF. The J gene is TRBJ1-2, the V gene TRBV30; D call uncertain. The germline V gene has CDR1 GTSNPN and CDR2 SVGIG (reference sequence). This CDR3 has 13 residues. V lost 0 bases to trimming and J lost 8 bases, with 13 bases between them. The full variable domain, with the rest looked up from reference TRBV30 and TRBJ1-2, is SQTIHQWPATLVQPVGSPLSLECTVEGTSNPNLYWYRQAAGRGLQLLFYSVGIGQISSEVPQNLSASRPQDRQFILSSKKLLLSDSGFYLCAWSVSGITGYTFGSGTRLTVV.

The chain recombines TRBV2 with TRBJ1-2; TRBD1 agrees at 10 bases. The CDR3 has 12 amino acids. After removal of 7 bases from V and 8 bases from J, the junction contained 4 bases not matched to a gene. CDR1 is SNHLY and CDR2 is FYNNEI in the germline V gene. CDR3 DNA: TGTGCCAGCACTGGGACAGGGGACGGCTACACCTTC. This codes for CASTGTGDGYTF.

This chain uses TRBV27 with TRBJ2-5, with D unresolved. The V end was cut by 7 bases, the J end by 5 bases, with 14 bases between. Germline loops: CDR1 MNHEY, CDR2 SMNVEV (reference sequence). The CDR3 spans 13 residues. The CDR3 reads CASNDAAGETQYF. The CDR3 DNA sequence: TGTGCCAGCAATGACGCGGCCGGGGAGACCCAGTACTTC.

The chain couples TRBV20-1 to TRBJ2-5; 9 nucleotides agree with TRBD1. V dropped 6 bases and J dropped 1; count of bases not matched to a gene: 6. CDR1 and CDR2 from the germline V gene are DFQATT and SNEGSKA (reference sequence). This CDR3 has 14 amino acids. CDR3 sequence reads: CSATSDRGQETQYF. The CDR3 DNA is TGCAGTGCCACATCGGACAGGGGCCAAGAGACCCAGTACTTC.

J is TRBJ2-7 and V is TRBV5-1, with 9 bases identical to TRBD1. This CDR3 region has 14 residues. The V gene's germline CDR1 is SGHRS and CDR2 YFSETQ. With V trimmed by 3 bases and J by 3 bases, 4 bases remained unmatched. CDR3 nucleotide sequence: TGCGCCAGCAGCTCGACAGGGGGAAGCTACGAGCAGTACTTC. This encodes CASSSTGGSYEQYF.

The rearrangement joins TRBV20-1 to TRBJ2-7; 7 bases map to TRBD2. The CDR3 length is 14 residues. Trimming cost V 0 bases and J 4 bases; bases outside gene matches: 6. Germline lookup yields CDR1 DFQATT and CDR2 SNEGSKA (reference sequence). CDR3 region: CSARDRAGVYEQYF. CDR3 in DNA: TGCAGTGCTAGAGATCGGGCGGGGGTATACGAGCAGTACTTC.

The chain uses TRBV29-1 and TRBJ1-6; 8 nucleotides match TRBD1. The CDR3 extends over 12 amino acids. Trimming removed 6 bases from V and 13 bases from J; junction bases left unmatched: 8. Germline V gene data show CDR1 as SQVTM and CDR2 as ANQGSEA. CDR3 protein: CSVSGQGGPLHF. The CDR3 DNA sequence: TGCAGCGTGTCCGGACAGGGAGGGCCCCTCCACTTT.

The chain uses TRBV27 and TRBJ1-5; D may be TRBD1 (6 bases). The V gene's germline CDR1 is MNHEY and CDR2 SMNVEV (reference sequence). The length of the CDR3 is 12 residues. V dropped 7 bases and J dropped 5 bases, with 9 bases sitting between them. The CDR3 nucleotides read TGTGCCAGCAAAAAGGGGGATCAGCCCCAGCATTTT. Protein product: CASKKGDQPQHF.